The entry that follows covers one T cell receptor beta chain sequence. Its target is not known. The CDR3 runs 15 residues. Germline CDR1 reads WSHSY; CDR2 reads SAAADI. V gave up 3 bases and J gave up 5 bases, with 14 bases separating them. Here immunoSEQ multiplex PCR was the method, and the copy in TCRdb shows in-frame clones only, minus some. Among 90,000 to 100,000 clones listed, over 85% were seen once. The data were obtained in a study of cytomegalovirus exposure and HLA in healthy donors. The wider study: Both the roughly 120 validation repertoires and the approximately 700 first-cohort repertoires used the same platform, as reported by a later analysis.

Study results and limitations: Researchers catalogued under 200 TCR beta chains as cytomegalovirus-associated. Subsequent analysis showed first-cohort TCR clusters tending to co-occur in approximately 120 validation repertoires.

The receptor's source is a woman younger than 45 in good health and CMV-seropositive. The chain links TRBV10-2 to TRBJ2-1; TRBD1 might be the D (5 bases). The sample taken for sequencing was PBMCs. CDR3 amino acids: CASSDPTGQDNEQFF. The CDR3 DNA reads as TGCGCCAGCAGTGACCCTACAGGACAAGACAATGAGCAGTTCTTC.